This T cell receptor (beta chain) came from a study of blood T cell repertoires in COVID-19. In the study overall: The United States, Italy and Spain supplied acute and convalescent COVID-19 samples.

With V trimmed by 6 bases and J by 5 bases, 7 bases remained unmatched. The CDR3 contains 13 residues. Germline CDR1 and CDR2: SGHRS and YFSETQ. Authors' data handling: It was from reference gene primer amplification that nucleated cell counts were estimated. TCRdb's copy holds only in-frame clones and misses some; the assay was immunoSEQ multiplex PCR. V, J and clone size derive from that table, while D and trimming were established from the DNA sequence. The sample includes some 140,000 clones, around 81% of them seen just once. This receptor was obtained from a human donor in a cohort sampled during active COVID-19. The V call is TRBV5-1, the J call TRBJ2-7; 8 bases line up with TRBD1. Sequencing was carried out using peripheral blood. The CDR3 reads CASTQGAADEQYF. CDR3 coding DNA: TGCGCCAGCACCCAGGGGGCGGCGGACGAGCAGTACTTC.